These T cell receptor beta chains were read from a single sample in a study of shared T cell receptors in the human thymus. Clones were sequenced by immunoSEQ multiplex PCR, and TCRdb holds only the in-frame ones, with some missing. The table shows over 350,000 clones, with 85% to 95% occurring only once. The sample consisted of thymocytes. The source of these receptors is a human donor. Both conserved end residues are part of each CDR3. A D gene is named only where the DNA matches it firmly. The listing skips clone size in some rows; elsewhere it reads once, few, many or a size class.

CDR3 length: 15; J gene: TRBJ2-3; V gene: TRBV5-1; D gene: .; clone size: once; CDR3 protein: CASSLRSFPADTQYF; CDR3 DNA: TGCGCCAGCAGCTTGAGAAGTTTTCCCGCAGATACGCAGTATTTT
CDR3 length: 16; J gene: TRBJ2-3; V gene: TRBV5-1; D gene: .; clone size: .; CDR3 protein: CASSLSLNRRKDTQYF; CDR3 DNA: TGCGCCAGCAGCTTGTCTTTGAACAGGCGGAAAGATACGCAGTATTTT
CDR3 length: 14; J gene: TRBJ2-1; V gene: TRBV6-5; D gene: .; clone size: .; CDR3 protein: CASRRRSSYNEQFF; CDR3 DNA: TGTGCCAGCAGGCGACGGTCCTCCTACAATGAGCAGTTCTTC
CDR3 length: 16; J gene: TRBJ2-7; V gene: TRBV7-2; D gene: .; clone size: .; CDR3 protein: CASSPQGTLGSYEQYF; CDR3 DNA: TGTGCCAGCAGCCCACAGGGGACTTTAGGCTCCTACGAGCAGTACTTC
CDR3 length: 18; J gene: TRBJ2-2; V gene: TRBV7-3; D gene: TRBD2; clone size: .; CDR3 protein: CASSLRLAGARSTGELFF; CDR3 DNA: TGTGCCAGCAGCCTTCGACTAGCGGGAGCTCGTAGCACCGGGGAGCTGTTTTTT
CDR3 length: 17; J gene: TRBJ2-5; V gene: TRBV7-2; D gene: TRBD2; clone size: .; CDR3 protein: CASSLVLAGGPAETQYF; CDR3 DNA: TGTGCCAGCAGCTTAGTTCTAGCGGGAGGGCCGGCAGAGACCCAGTACTTC
CDR3 length: 14; J gene: TRBJ1-5; V gene: TRBV5-4; D gene: .; clone size: few; CDR3 protein: CASSVQGGDQPQHF; CDR3 DNA: TGTGCCAGCAGCGTACAGGGTGGCGATCAGCCCCAGCATTTT
CDR3 length: 19; J gene: TRBJ2-1; V gene: TRBV28; D gene: TRBD2; clone size: .; CDR3 protein: CASSLGIPRGTSGSHEQFF; CDR3 DNA: TGTGCCAGCAGTTTAGGGATACCTAGGGGGACTAGCGGGAGCCATGAGCAGTTCTTC
CDR3 length: 17; J gene: TRBJ1-3; V gene: TRBV7-9; D gene: TRBD1; clone size: .; CDR3 protein: CASSLQGQTLGGNTIYF; CDR3 DNA: TGTGCCAGCAGCCTTCAGGGACAGACCTTAGGGGGAAACACCATATATTTT
CDR3 length: 11; J gene: TRBJ2-7; V gene: TRBV30; D gene: .; clone size: .; CDR3 protein: CAWNRRDEQYF; CDR3 DNA: TGTGCCTGGAATAGGCGCGACGAGCAGTACTTC
CDR3 length: 12; J gene: TRBJ1-5; V gene: TRBV28; D gene: .; clone size: few; CDR3 protein: CASSPANQPQHF; CDR3 DNA: TGTGCCAGCAGCCCAGCCAATCAGCCCCAGCATTTT
CDR3 length: 16; J gene: TRBJ2-2; V gene: TRBV14; D gene: .; clone size: .; CDR3 protein: CASSPPYEGYTGELFF; CDR3 DNA: TGTGCCAGCAGCCCCCCCTATGAGGGGTACACCGGGGAGCTGTTTTTT
CDR3 length: 15; J gene: TRBJ2-7; V gene: TRBV27; D gene: .; clone size: .; CDR3 protein: CASSLDAGASYEQYF; CDR3 DNA: TGTGCCAGCAGTTTAGACGCTGGAGCCTCCTACGAGCAGTACTTC
CDR3 length: 15; J gene: TRBJ2-7; V gene: TRBV7-9; D gene: TRBD1; clone size: .; CDR3 protein: CASSPHGQVTYEQYF; CDR3 DNA: TGTGCCAGCAGCCCCCACGGACAGGTGACCTACGAGCAGTACTTC
CDR3 length: 17; J gene: TRBJ1-1; V gene: TRBV30; D gene: .; clone size: .; CDR3 protein: CAWSASPGRGPNTEAFF; CDR3 DNA: TGTGCCTGGAGTGCCTCCCCGGGACGGGGCCCGAACACTGAAGCTTTCTTT
CDR3 length: 17; J gene: TRBJ1-5; V gene: TRBV5-6; D gene: TRBD1; clone size: .; CDR3 protein: CASSFGQGKIWDQPQHF; CDR3 DNA: TGTGCCAGCAGCTTCGGACAGGGCAAAATATGGGATCAGCCCCAGCATTTT
CDR3 length: 16; J gene: TRBJ1-5; V gene: TRBV4-2; D gene: .; clone size: .; CDR3 protein: CASSPWQAYSNQPQHF; CDR3 DNA: TGTGCCAGCAGCCCTTGGCAGGCCTATAGCAATCAGCCCCAGCATTTT
CDR3 length: 14; J gene: TRBJ1-2; V gene: TRBV10-2; D gene: .; clone size: .; CDR3 protein: CASSGQGPNYGYTF; CDR3 DNA: TGCGCCAGCAGTGGGCAGGGCCCAAACTATGGCTACACCTTC
CDR3 length: 15; J gene: TRBJ2-1; V gene: TRBV6-6; D gene: .; clone size: .; CDR3 protein: CASSPKRNSYNEQFF; CDR3 DNA: TGTGCCAGCAGCCCTAAGCGAAACTCCTACAATGAGCAGTTCTTC
CDR3 length: 17; J gene: TRBJ2-1; V gene: TRBV10-3; D gene: TRBD2; clone size: .; CDR3 protein: CAISAQGTSGRADEQFF; CDR3 DNA: TGTGCCATCAGTGCGCAAGGGACTAGCGGGAGGGCGGATGAGCAGTTCTTC
CDR3 length: 17; J gene: TRBJ2-3; V gene: TRBV28; D gene: TRBD1; clone size: .; CDR3 protein: CASSLLEWDRGTDTQYF; CDR3 DNA: TGTGCCAGCAGTTTACTTGAGTGGGACAGGGGTACAGATACGCAGTATTTT
CDR3 length: 12; J gene: TRBJ2-7; V gene: TRBV13; D gene: .; clone size: .; CDR3 protein: CASSPRFDEQYF; CDR3 DNA: TGTGCCAGCAGCCCCCGCTTCGACGAGCAGTACTTC
CDR3 length: 15; J gene: TRBJ2-2; V gene: TRBV7-9; D gene: .; clone size: .; CDR3 protein: CASSLVHVNTGELFF; CDR3 DNA: TGTGCCAGCAGCTTGGTCCACGTGAACACCGGGGAGCTGTTTTTT
CDR3 length: 13; J gene: TRBJ1-1; V gene: TRBV27; D gene: .; clone size: few; CDR3 protein: CASSLGGSTEAFF; CDR3 DNA: TGTGCCAGCAGTTTGGGGGGTAGCACTGAAGCTTTCTTT
CDR3 length: 16; J gene: TRBJ2-3; V gene: TRBV6-5; D gene: TRBD2; clone size: .; CDR3 protein: CASSYWREGGTDTQYF; CDR3 DNA: TGTGCCAGCAGTTACTGGCGGGAGGGAGGGACAGATACGCAGTATTTT
CDR3 length: 15; J gene: TRBJ2-3; V gene: TRBV28; D gene: TRBD2; clone size: once; CDR3 protein: CASSLTSGSWDTQYF; CDR3 DNA: TGTGCCAGCAGTTTGACTAGCGGGTCCTGGGATACGCAGTATTTT
CDR3 length: 17; J gene: TRBJ1-3; V gene: TRBV18; D gene: TRBD1; clone size: .; CDR3 protein: CASSPRGQGLTGNTIYF; CDR3 DNA: TGTGCCAGCTCACCACGGGGACAGGGATTGACTGGAAACACCATATATTTT
CDR3 length: 18; J gene: TRBJ2-5; V gene: TRBV28; D gene: TRBD2; clone size: .; CDR3 protein: CASSSRGWTSGNQETQYF; CDR3 DNA: TGTGCCAGCAGTTCCCGGGGATGGACTAGCGGAAACCAAGAGACCCAGTACTTC
CDR3 length: 13; J gene: TRBJ2-7; V gene: TRBV28; D gene: .; clone size: .; CDR3 protein: CASSFDRHYEQYF; CDR3 DNA: TGTGCCAGCAGTTTCGACAGGCACTACGAGCAGTACTTC
CDR3 length: 15; J gene: TRBJ2-2; V gene: TRBV7-9; D gene: TRBD2; clone size: .; CDR3 protein: CASSSLAGVAGELFF; CDR3 DNA: TGTGCCAGCAGCTCCTTAGCGGGAGTCGCCGGGGAGCTGTTTTTT
CDR3 length: 14; J gene: TRBJ2-7; V gene: TRBV7-9; D gene: .; clone size: .; CDR3 protein: CASSSPSGVSEQYF; CDR3 DNA: TGTGCCAGCAGCTCCCCTTCGGGCGTGAGCGAGCAGTACTTC
CDR3 length: 14; J gene: TRBJ2-7; V gene: TRBV19; D gene: TRBD1; clone size: .; CDR3 protein: CASSIEDRGYEQYF; CDR3 DNA: TGTGCCAGTAGTATTGAGGACAGGGGCTACGAGCAGTACTTC
CDR3 length: 15; J gene: TRBJ1-5; V gene: TRBV28; D gene: .; clone size: .; CDR3 protein: CASSEQWGSNQPQHF; CDR3 DNA: TGTGCCAGCAGCGAACAGTGGGGAAGCAATCAGCCCCAGCATTTT
CDR3 length: 14; J gene: TRBJ2-3; V gene: TRBV5-1; D gene: .; clone size: .; CDR3 protein: CASSLVGVSDTQYF; CDR3 DNA: TGCGCCAGCAGCTTGGTGGGAGTGTCTGATACGCAGTATTTT
CDR3 length: 14; J gene: TRBJ2-1; V gene: TRBV7-9; D gene: .; clone size: .; CDR3 protein: CASSLGWRHNEQFF; CDR3 DNA: TGTGCCAGCAGCTTAGGATGGCGGCACAATGAGCAGTTCTTC